The 13 T cell receptor beta chains in this list originate from one sample, sequenced in a study of cytomegalovirus exposure and HLA in healthy donors. PCR primers comprised 60 Vbeta and 13 Jbeta primers. Sequencing was performed with immunoSEQ multiplex PCR; in TCRdb, only in-frame clones are kept and a portion is missing. The table shows 150,000 to 200,000 clones, with 70% to 90% occurring only once. Sequencing used PBMCs. The receptors originated from a man aged 18 to 30 in good health and CMV-seropositive.

DNA for the CDR3: TGTGCCAGTAGGGAGGCGGGGGCTAACTATGGCTACACCTTC. Its translation is CASREAGANYGYTF. The chain couples TRBV19 to TRBJ1-2; maybe TRBD1 (5 bases). Trimming left V 6 bases short and J 0 bases short, with 11 bases between. Germline V gene sequence: CDR1 LNHDA, CDR2 SQIVND (reference sequence). The CDR3 length is 14 residues.

This rearrangement joins TRBV30 to TRBJ1-2, with no clear D. The CDR3 sequence is 13 residues long. Trimming cost V 6 bases and J 7 bases, with 18 bases left between them. From germline, CDR1 is GTSNPN and CDR2 SVGIG (reference sequence). The CDR3 region has the DNA TGTGCCTGTAAGCCGGGGAGGCTGATTGGCTACACCTTC. Translation: CACKPGRLIGYTF.

In regard to this clone: This may be a read error, as it is one base from a much larger clone. This chain joins TRBV4-1 and TRBJ2-3; 9 nucleotides agree with TRBD1. Trimming took 0 bases from V and 4 from J; bases not matched to a gene: 2. Germline V gives CDR1 MGHRA, CDR2 YSYEKL. This CDR3 contains 15 residues. CDR3 protein: CASSQETGGPDTQYF. The CDR3, as DNA: TGCGCCAGCAGCCAAGAGACAGGGGGTCCAGATACGCAGTATTTT.

The CDR3 bases are TGTGCCAGCAGCTTATTTTCGGCTGAAGCTTTCTTT. It yields the protein CASSLFSAEAFF. The chain uses TRBV7-9 and TRBJ1-1; unclear D gene. The V gene's germline CDR1 is SEHNR and CDR2 FQNEAQ (reference sequence). The CDR3 runs 12 residues. V lost 2 bases, J lost 6 bases, and 7 bases lay in between.

The chain is built from TRBV7-8 and TRBJ1-6; D is unclear. Between the trimmed V and J ends, which lost 1 base and 9 bases, there was a span of 7 bases. CDR3 size: 13 residues. Per the germline V gene, CDR1 is SGHVS and CDR2 is FQNEAQ. CDR3 sequence reads: CASSLVNSSPLHF. The DNA for the CDR3 is TGTGCCAGCAGCTTAGTGAACAGTTCACCCCTCCACTTT.

This clone has a handful of counts. V usage is TRBV9 and J usage is TRBJ2-3; perhaps TRBD2 as D (5 bases). V dropped 2 bases and J dropped 4 bases, with 11 bases sitting between them. The CDR3 has 14 amino acids. In germline, CDR1 is SGDLS, CDR2 YYNGEE. The CDR3 DNA reads TGTGCCAGCAGCGTGGGTATTAGCGCAGATACGCAGTATTTT. Residues: CASSVGISADTQYF.

J is TRBJ2-7 and V is TRBV7-9; 7 bases line up with TRBD1. Germline-derived CDR1 and CDR2 are SEHNR and FQNEAQ (reference sequence). Unmatched junction bases numbered 8, after V lost 4 bases and J lost 2 bases. CDR3 length equals 15 residues. CDR3 in amino acids: CASSSGRTGTYEQYF. The DNA for the CDR3 is TGTGCCAGCAGCTCGGGCCGGACAGGCACCTACGAGCAGTACTTC.

This chain joins TRBV5-1 and TRBJ1-3; 7 bases align to TRBD1. V was clipped by 4 bases and J by 2 bases; unmatched bases: 3. CDR1 and CDR2 from the germline V gene are SGHRS and YFSETQ. This CDR3 comprises 14 residues. This CDR3 is CASSPDRAGNTIYF. The CDR3 DNA reads as TGCGCCAGCAGCCCCGACAGGGCTGGAAACACCATATATTTT.

The V and J genes are TRBV5-1 and TRBJ2-7; 9 nucleotides match TRBD2. CDR1 and CDR2 (germline): SGHRS, YFSETQ. There are 15 residues in the CDR3. The V gene end was trimmed by 2 bases and the J gene end by 4 bases; junction bases not matched to a gene: 7. The CDR3 protein is CASSFEAGGMYEQYF. As DNA, the CDR3 is TGCGCCAGCAGCTTTGAAGCGGGGGGTATGTACGAGCAGTACTTC.

This chain uses TRBV7-9 with TRBJ1-2, with D possibly matching TRBD1 (6 bases). Trimming left V 7 bases short and J 3 bases short, with 6 bases between. Germline loops: CDR1 SEHNR, CDR2 FQNEAQ (reference sequence). CDR3 size: 11 residues. CDR3 DNA sequence: TGTGCCAGCACAGGGGACTATGGCTACACCTTC. It translates to CASTGDYGYTF.

This chain uses TRBV11-2 with TRBJ1-6; a possible D gene is TRBD1 (5 bases). The germline V and J ends were trimmed by 3 bases and 2 bases, with 8 bases remaining between them. This CDR3 is 15 amino acids long. In germline, CDR1 is SGHAT, CDR2 FQNNGV. CDR3 in DNA: TGTGCCAGCAGCTTTCAGGGCACCTATAATTCACCCCTCCACTTT. Translation gives CASSFQGTYNSPLHF.

The rearrangement joins TRBV6-1 to TRBJ2-5, with TRBD2 as a possible D gene (6 bases). Trimming took 3 bases from V and 2 from J, leaving 10 bases between them. This CDR3 comprises 14 residues. CDR1 MNHNS and CDR2 SASEGT come from the germline V gene. This chain's CDR3 is CASSDLRGQETQYF. The CDR3 bases are TGTGCCAGCAGTGATCTTCGGGGGCAAGAGACCCAGTACTTC.

The chain couples TRBV29-1 to TRBJ2-3; 10 bases map to TRBD2. The V gene's germline CDR1 is SQVTM and CDR2 ANQGSEA. The CDR3 is 14 amino acids. The J segment lost 4 bases and the V segment lost 3 bases, leaving 4 bases of the junction unmatched. CDR3 nucleotides: TGCAGCGTTGACCGGACTAGCGGCGCAGATACGCAGTATTTT. It yields the protein CSVDRTSGADTQYF.